These T cell receptor beta chains were read from a single sample in a study of glioma-infiltrating T cells. TCRdb reanalysed the multiplex PCR reads using MiXCR and keeps one entry per CDR3 protein. The sample gives more than 300,000 distinct CDR3 sequences, around 45% of which show up once; 12% is in the top ten. Input material: glioma tissue, nonneoplastic brain tissue, or PBMCs (not recorded which). The source is a human donor with low-grade glioma or glioblastoma, undergoing nonglioma brain surgery, or in good health (not recorded which). Each CDR3 is given with its conserved first and last residue. The D gene is left open where the match is weak. The size entry is marked missing in some rows and otherwise reads once, few, many or a size class.

length: 19
J: TRBJ2-5
D: TRBD1
size: many
V: TRBV6-2/TRBV6-3
DNA: TGTGCCAGCAGTTACTCGAATCGTCCGGGACAGGGTCTCCAAGAGACCCAGTACTTC
CDR3: CASSYSNRPGQGLQETQYF

length: 13
J: TRBJ2-5
D: TRBD1
size: many
V: TRBV11-3
DNA: TGTGCCAGCAGCGGCGACAGGGATGAGACCCAGTACTTC
CDR3: CASSGDRDETQYF

length: 14
J: TRBJ1-1
D: TRBD1
size: many
V: TRBV27
DNA: TGTGCCAGCAGTCGGGACAGGGAATACACTGAAGCTTTCTTT
CDR3: CASSRDREYTEAFF

length: 14
J: TRBJ2-1
D: TRBD1
size: NA
V: TRBV2
DNA: TGTGCCAGCAGGAGGGACAGGGGCTACAATGAGCAGTTCTTC
CDR3: CASRRDRGYNEQFF

length: 13
J: TRBJ2-5
D: TRBD1
size: NA
V: TRBV2
DNA: TGTGCCAGCAGTGCCAGGGGGCGGGAGACCCAGTACTTC
CDR3: CASSARGRETQYF

length: 19
J: TRBJ2-6
D: NA
size: NA
V: TRBV6-7
DNA: TGTGCCAGCAGTTACCCACCCCGGGCATCACTGACTGGGGCCAACGTCCTGACTTTC
CDR3: CASSYPPRASLTGANVLTF

length: 15
J: TRBJ2-7
D: TRBD1
size: NA
V: TRBV7-9
DNA: TGCGCCAGCAGCCACCAAGGACAGGGCGCCTACGAGCAGTACTTC
CDR3: CASSHQGQGAYEQYF

length: 17
J: TRBJ1-3
D: TRBD1
size: NA
V: TRBV5-6
DNA: TGTGCCAGCAGAACCGGGACAGACGTTTCTGGAAGAAACACCATATATTTT
CDR3: CASRTGTDVSGRNTIYF

length: 15
J: TRBJ2-3
D: NA
size: NA
V: TRBV19
DNA: TGTGCCAGTTCCCCCCTTAGTGGGAGACCAGATACGCAGTATTTT
CDR3: CASSPLSGRPDTQYF

length: 15
J: TRBJ1-2
D: TRBD1
size: NA
V: TRBV27
DNA: TGTGCCAGCAGTGAGGACAGGGGGCAAATAAGGGGCTACACCTTC
CDR3: CASSEDRGQIRGYTF

length: 14
J: TRBJ2-6
D: NA
size: many
V: TRBV6-1
DNA: TGTGCCAGCGGCCTGGGGTCTGGGGCCAACGTCCTGACTTTC
CDR3: CASGLGSGANVLTF

length: 16
J: TRBJ2-7
D: TRBD1
size: many
V: TRBV27
DNA: TGTGCCAGCAGTTTCCTCGACAGGGGGAGGGTCTACGAGCAGTACTTC
CDR3: CASSFLDRGRVYEQYF

length: 16
J: TRBJ2-1
D: TRBD2
size: few
V: TRBV20-1
DNA: TGCAGTGCTAGAAGCAGCGGGAGGGCTCCCACCAATGAGCAGTTCTTC
CDR3: CSARSSGRAPTNEQFF

length: 16
J: TRBJ2-1
D: TRBD2
size: NA
V: TRBV7-9
DNA: TGTGCCAGCAGCTCCGAAGCGGGAGCGGGTTACAATGAGCAGTTCTTC
CDR3: CASSSEAGAGYNEQFF

length: 13
J: TRBJ1-1
D: NA
size: many
V: TRBV7-2
DNA: TGTGCCAGCAGCTTAGCGTACAGGGCTGAAGCTTTCTTT
CDR3: CASSLAYRAEAFF

length: 14
J: TRBJ2-3
D: TRBD1
size: NA
V: TRBV29-1
DNA: TGCAGCGGAATAGACAGGGCTAGCACAGATACGCAGTATTTT
CDR3: CSGIDRASTDTQYF

length: 14
J: TRBJ2-7
D: TRBD1
size: few
V: TRBV19
DNA: TGTGCCAGTAGTGTGGGACAGGGCTACTACGAGCAGTACTTC
CDR3: CASSVGQGYYEQYF

length: 18
J: TRBJ1-4
D: TRBD1
size: NA
V: TRBV5-1
DNA: TGCGCCAGCAGCAGGGGGACAGGGGCGTCAGCAACTAATGAAAAACTGTTTTTT
CDR3: CASSRGTGASATNEKLFF

length: 16
J: TRBJ1-5
D: NA
size: NA
V: TRBV24-1
DNA: TGTGCCACCAGTGATTGGGAGTTTCTTAGCAATCAGCCCCAGCATTTT
CDR3: CATSDWEFLSNQPQHF

length: 16
J: TRBJ2-5
D: NA
size: NA
V: TRBV27
DNA: TGTGCCAGCAGTTTGTACAGGGATGGCCACCAAGAGACCCAGTACTTC
CDR3: CASSLYRDGHQETQYF

length: 16
J: TRBJ2-7
D: NA
size: NA
V: TRBV25-1
DNA: TGTGCCACCAGTGCTAAACTTGGGGCAGGTTCCCACGAGCAGTACTTC
CDR3: CATSAKLGAGSHEQYF

length: 17
J: TRBJ2-1
D: NA
size: NA
V: TRBV7-3
DNA: TGTGCCAGCAGCTTAGCCGGGGCAGGGGGGGCTTACAATGAGCAGTTCTTC
CDR3: CASSLAGAGGAYNEQFF

length: 15
J: TRBJ1-3
D: TRBD1
size: many
V: TRBV6-1
DNA: TGTGCCAGCAGTCCAGGGGGAGTAACTGGAAACACCATATATTTT
CDR3: CASSPGGVTGNTIYF

length: 13
J: TRBJ2-3
D: NA
size: NA
V: TRBV20-1
DNA: TGCAGTGCTGGACCTTTTGGCACAGATACGCAGTATTTT
CDR3: CSAGPFGTDTQYF

length: 16
J: TRBJ2-5
D: TRBD2
size: NA
V: TRBV7-8
DNA: TGTGCCAGCAGCCTGAAACTAGCGGGAGATGAAGAGACCCAGTACTTC
CDR3: CASSLKLAGDEETQYF

length: 17
J: TRBJ1-2
D: TRBD1
size: NA
V: TRBV3-1
DNA: TGTGCCAGCAGCCAAGTCCGATTCTCAGGGGGGGACTATGGCTACACCTTC
CDR3: CASSQVRFSGGDYGYTF

length: 14
J: TRBJ1-2
D: TRBD1
size: few
V: TRBV4-1
DNA: TGCGCCAGCAGCCAGGATGGGACAGACTATGGCTACACCTTC
CDR3: CASSQDGTDYGYTF

length: 18
J: TRBJ2-7
D: TRBD2
size: few
V: TRBV7-2
DNA: TGTGCCAGCAGCCCCATCCCCCAACTAGCGGGTGCCTCCTACGAGCAGTACTTC
CDR3: CASSPIPQLAGASYEQYF

length: 15
J: TRBJ1-1
D: NA
size: few
V: TRBV4-1
DNA: TGCGCCAGCAGCCACGGGAGCCTTCGCGGCACTGAAGCTTTCTTT
CDR3: CASSHGSLRGTEAFF

length: 14
J: TRBJ1-1
D: NA
size: many
V: TRBV6-1
DNA: TGTGCCAGCAGCACCCGGGCTCCTACTACTGAAGCTTTCTTT
CDR3: CASSTRAPTTEAFF

length: 15
J: TRBJ2-7
D: TRBD1
size: NA
V: TRBV7-3
DNA: TGTGCCAGCAGCTTGGGACAGGGGTATTCCTACGAGCAGTACTTC
CDR3: CASSLGQGYSYEQYF

length: 16
J: TRBJ2-3
D: TRBD2
size: NA
V: TRBV6-1
DNA: TGTGCCAGCAGTTCCCCTAGCGGAGGGATCACAGATACGCAGTATTTT
CDR3: CASSSPSGGITDTQYF

length: 15
J: TRBJ2-1
D: TRBD2
size: once
V: TRBV6-2/TRBV6-3
DNA: TGTGCCAGCACCACCGGACTAGCGGGGGGGGATGAGAAGTTCTTC
CDR3: CASTTGLAGGDEKFF

length: 16
J: TRBJ2-1
D: TRBD2
size: few
V: TRBV6-2/TRBV6-3
DNA: TGTGCCAGCGGGCCCCTTAGCGGGAGCTCCTACAATGAGCAGTTCTTC
CDR3: CASGPLSGSSYNEQFF

length: 13
J: TRBJ2-5
D: NA
size: NA
V: TRBV12-3/TRBV12-4
DNA: TGTGCCAGCAGCCAAGTTAGCAGCCGGACCCAGTACTTC
CDR3: CASSQVSSRTQYF

length: 12
J: TRBJ1-1
D: TRBD1
size: NA
V: TRBV19
DNA: TGTGCCAGTAACCCAACAGGGGGCAATTCTTTCTTT
CDR3: CASNPTGGNSFF

length: 17
J: TRBJ1-6
D: TRBD1
size: NA
V: TRBV20-1
DNA: TGCAGTGCTAGAGATGCCAGCACCGGGACAGAAAGTTCACCCCTCCACTTT
CDR3: CSARDASTGTESSPLHF

length: 14
J: TRBJ1-6
D: TRBD1
size: many
V: TRBV4-1
DNA: TGCGCCAGCAGTCCCGGACAGGAATCCTCACCCCTCCACTTT
CDR3: CASSPGQESSPLHF

length: 12
J: TRBJ2-5
D: NA
size: few
V: TRBV20-1
DNA: TGCAGTGCTCCCCGGATCCAAGAGACCCAGTACTTC
CDR3: CSAPRIQETQYF

length: 15
J: TRBJ1-1
D: NA
size: NA
V: TRBV7-9
DNA: TGTGCCAGCAGCTTCCACGGCAGGGGGAACACTGAAGCTTTCTTT
CDR3: CASSFHGRGNTEAFF

length: 17
J: TRBJ2-3
D: TRBD2
size: many
V: TRBV27
DNA: TGTGCCAGCATGGAAAGGGCGGGAGGGTACAGCACAGATACGCAGTATTTT
CDR3: CASMERAGGYSTDTQYF

length: 14
J: TRBJ1-2
D: NA
size: NA
V: TRBV11-2
DNA: TGTGCCAGCAGCCGAATGCAGGGAACATATGGCTACACCTTC
CDR3: CASSRMQGTYGYTF

length: 14
J: TRBJ1-2
D: NA
size: few
V: TRBV3-1
DNA: TGTGCCAGCAGCCAAAAAGGGCTAATCTATGGCTACACCTTC
CDR3: CASSQKGLIYGYTF

length: 16
J: TRBJ1-6
D: NA
size: NA
V: TRBV4-3
DNA: TGCGCCAGCAGCCATAATCAGGGGATTTATAATTCACCCCTCCACTTT
CDR3: CASSHNQGIYNSPLHF

length: 16
J: TRBJ2-3
D: TRBD2
size: few
V: TRBV4-2
DNA: TGTGCCAGCAGCCAGGACCTAGCGGGATCTGTTAATACGCAGTATTTT
CDR3: CASSQDLAGSVNTQYF

length: 15
J: TRBJ1-2
D: NA
size: NA
V: TRBV28
DNA: TGTGCCAGCAGTTTATTTGGAGGTGGCGACTATGGCTACACCTTC
CDR3: CASSLFGGGDYGYTF

length: 14
J: TRBJ2-5
D: NA
size: many
V: TRBV28
DNA: TGTGCCAGCAGTCCCAATCAGATTCGCGAGACCCAGTACTTC
CDR3: CASSPNQIRETQYF

length: 13
J: TRBJ2-1
D: TRBD2
size: NA
V: TRBV20-1
DNA: TGCAGTGCTAGAGGGCTAGCGGCCAATGAGCAGTTCTTC
CDR3: CSARGLAANEQFF

length: 17
J: TRBJ2-3
D: NA
size: NA
V: TRBV4-2
DNA: TGTGCCAGCAGCCAAGATCTGGGGATCCTCTCCACAGATACGCAGTATTTT
CDR3: CASSQDLGILSTDTQYF

length: 15
J: TRBJ2-7
D: NA
size: NA
V: TRBV20-1
DNA: TGCAGTGCTAGAGACTGCGCGGGAAGCTCCTACGAGCAGTACTTC
CDR3: CSARDCAGSSYEQYF

length: 13
J: TRBJ1-2
D: NA
size: many
V: TRBV25-1
DNA: TGTGCCAGCAGTGAGTGGGCCCCTTATGGCTACACCTTC
CDR3: CASSEWAPYGYTF

length: 15
J: TRBJ2-4
D: NA
size: NA
V: TRBV12-3/TRBV12-4
DNA: TGTGCCAGCAGTGATTGGGGCGGAGCCAAAAACATTCAGTACTTC
CDR3: CASSDWGGAKNIQYF

length: 16
J: TRBJ2-1
D: TRBD1
size: NA
V: TRBV11-2
DNA: TGTGCCAGCAGCACCCGCCGACAGGGGGCCTACAATGAGCAGTTCTTC
CDR3: CASSTRRQGAYNEQFF

length: 19
J: TRBJ1-2
D: NA
size: once
V: TRBV19
DNA: TGTGCCAGTAGTATCCGAGGGGCCGGCAGAGACGCTACTAACTATGGCTACACCTTC
CDR3: CASSIRGAGRDATNYGYTF

length: 13
J: TRBJ1-1
D: TRBD1
size: NA
V: TRBV4-3
DNA: TGCGCCAGCAGCCCAACACAGGGGTTTGAAGCTTTCTTT
CDR3: CASSPTQGFEAFF